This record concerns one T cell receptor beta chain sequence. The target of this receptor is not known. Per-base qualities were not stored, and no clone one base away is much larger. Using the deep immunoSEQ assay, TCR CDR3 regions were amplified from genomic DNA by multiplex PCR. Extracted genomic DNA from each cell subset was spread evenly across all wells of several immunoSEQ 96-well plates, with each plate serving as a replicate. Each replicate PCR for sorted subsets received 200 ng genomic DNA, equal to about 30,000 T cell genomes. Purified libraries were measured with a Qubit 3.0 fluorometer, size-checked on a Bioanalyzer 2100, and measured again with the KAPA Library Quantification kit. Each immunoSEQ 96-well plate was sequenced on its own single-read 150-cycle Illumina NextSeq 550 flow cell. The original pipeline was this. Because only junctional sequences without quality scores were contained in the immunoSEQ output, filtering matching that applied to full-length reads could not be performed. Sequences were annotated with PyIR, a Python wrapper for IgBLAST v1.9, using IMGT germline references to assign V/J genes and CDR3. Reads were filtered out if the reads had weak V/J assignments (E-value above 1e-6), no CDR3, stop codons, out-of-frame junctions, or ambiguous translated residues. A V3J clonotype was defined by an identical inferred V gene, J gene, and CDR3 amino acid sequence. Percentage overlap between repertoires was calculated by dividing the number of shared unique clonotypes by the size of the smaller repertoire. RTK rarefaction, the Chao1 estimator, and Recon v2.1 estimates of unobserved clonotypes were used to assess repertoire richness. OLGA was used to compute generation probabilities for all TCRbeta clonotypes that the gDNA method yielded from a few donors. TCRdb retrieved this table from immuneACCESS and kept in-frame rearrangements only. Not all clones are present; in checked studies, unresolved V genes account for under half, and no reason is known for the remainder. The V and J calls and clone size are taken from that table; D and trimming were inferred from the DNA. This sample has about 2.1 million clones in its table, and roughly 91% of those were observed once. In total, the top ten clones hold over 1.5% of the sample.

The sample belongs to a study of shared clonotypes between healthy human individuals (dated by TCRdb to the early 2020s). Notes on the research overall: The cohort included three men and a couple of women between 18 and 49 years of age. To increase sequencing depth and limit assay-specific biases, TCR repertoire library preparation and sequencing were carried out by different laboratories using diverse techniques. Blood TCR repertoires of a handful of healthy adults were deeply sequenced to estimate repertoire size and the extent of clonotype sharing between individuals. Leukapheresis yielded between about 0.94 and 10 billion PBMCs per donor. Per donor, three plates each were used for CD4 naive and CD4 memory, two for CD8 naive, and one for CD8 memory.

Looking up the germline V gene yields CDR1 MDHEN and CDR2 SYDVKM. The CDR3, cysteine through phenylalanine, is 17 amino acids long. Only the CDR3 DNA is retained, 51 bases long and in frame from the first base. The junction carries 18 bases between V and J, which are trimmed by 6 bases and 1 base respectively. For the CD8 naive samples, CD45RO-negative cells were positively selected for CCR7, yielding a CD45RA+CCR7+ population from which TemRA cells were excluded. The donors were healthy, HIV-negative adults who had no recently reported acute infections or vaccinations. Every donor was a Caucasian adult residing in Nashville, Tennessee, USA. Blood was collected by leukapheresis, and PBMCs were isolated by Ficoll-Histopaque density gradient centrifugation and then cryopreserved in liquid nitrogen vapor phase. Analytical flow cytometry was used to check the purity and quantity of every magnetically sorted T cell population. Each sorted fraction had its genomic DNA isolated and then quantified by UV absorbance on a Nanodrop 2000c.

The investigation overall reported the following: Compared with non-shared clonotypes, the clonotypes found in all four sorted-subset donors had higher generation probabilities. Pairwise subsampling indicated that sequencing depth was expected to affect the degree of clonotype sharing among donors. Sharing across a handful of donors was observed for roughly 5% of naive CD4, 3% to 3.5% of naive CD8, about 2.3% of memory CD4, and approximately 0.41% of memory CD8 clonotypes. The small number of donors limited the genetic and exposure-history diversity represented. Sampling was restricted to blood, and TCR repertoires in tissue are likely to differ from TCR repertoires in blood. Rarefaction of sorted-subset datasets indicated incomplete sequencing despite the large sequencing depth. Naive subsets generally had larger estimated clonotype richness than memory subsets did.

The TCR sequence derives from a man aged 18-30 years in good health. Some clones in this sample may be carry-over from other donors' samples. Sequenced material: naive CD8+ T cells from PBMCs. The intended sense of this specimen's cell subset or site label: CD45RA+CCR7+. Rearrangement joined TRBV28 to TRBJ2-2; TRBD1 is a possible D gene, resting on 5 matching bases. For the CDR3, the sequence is CASSPIHEDKNTGELFF. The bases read TGTGCCAGCAGCCCGATCCATGAGGACAAGAACACCGGGGAGCTGTTTTTT.